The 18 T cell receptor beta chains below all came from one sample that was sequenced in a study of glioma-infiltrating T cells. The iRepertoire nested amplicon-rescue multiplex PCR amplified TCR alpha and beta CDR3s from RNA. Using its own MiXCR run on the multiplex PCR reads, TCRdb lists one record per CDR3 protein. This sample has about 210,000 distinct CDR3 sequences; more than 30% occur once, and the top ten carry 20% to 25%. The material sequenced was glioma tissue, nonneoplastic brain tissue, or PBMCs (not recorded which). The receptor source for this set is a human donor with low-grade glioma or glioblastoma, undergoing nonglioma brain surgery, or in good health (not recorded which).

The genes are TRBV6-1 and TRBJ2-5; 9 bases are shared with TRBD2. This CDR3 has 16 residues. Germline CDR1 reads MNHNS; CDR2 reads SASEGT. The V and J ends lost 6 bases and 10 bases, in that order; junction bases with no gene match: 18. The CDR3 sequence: CASSQPGLALLGGQYF. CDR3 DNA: TGTGCCAGCAGCCAACCGGGACTAGCTCTTCTCGGGGGCCAGTACTTC.

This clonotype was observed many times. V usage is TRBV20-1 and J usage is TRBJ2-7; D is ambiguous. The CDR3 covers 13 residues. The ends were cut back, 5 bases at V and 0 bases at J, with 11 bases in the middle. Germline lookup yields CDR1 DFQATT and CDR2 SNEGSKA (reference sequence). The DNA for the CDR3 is TGCAGTGCTCCTACCAGCAACTCCTACGAGCAGTACTTC. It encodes CSAPTSNSYEQYF.

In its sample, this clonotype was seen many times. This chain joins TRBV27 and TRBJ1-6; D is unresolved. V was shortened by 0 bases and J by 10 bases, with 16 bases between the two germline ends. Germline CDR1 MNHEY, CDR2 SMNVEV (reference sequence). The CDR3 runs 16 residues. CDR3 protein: CASSLSSPPGYSPLHF. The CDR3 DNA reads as TGTGCCAGCAGTTTATCTAGTCCTCCAGGTTACTCACCCCTCCACTTT.

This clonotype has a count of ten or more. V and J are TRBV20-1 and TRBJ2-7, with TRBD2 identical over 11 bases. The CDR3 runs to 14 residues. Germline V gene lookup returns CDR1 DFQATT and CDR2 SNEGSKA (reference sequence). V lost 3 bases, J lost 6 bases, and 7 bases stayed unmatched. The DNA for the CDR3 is TGCAGTGCTAGTGGTGGACTAGCGGGTGCCGAGCAGTACTTC. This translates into CSASGGLAGAEQYF.

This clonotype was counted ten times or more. The CDR3 DNA follows: TGTGCCAGCAGTTGGGACAACGACTCCTACGAGCAGTACTTC. It specifies CASSWDNDSYEQYF. The chain employs TRBV12-3 or TRBV12-4 and TRBJ2-7; perhaps TRBD1 as D (6 bases). V was pared by 4 bases and J by 0 bases, with 10 bases between. The CDR3 spans 14 residues.

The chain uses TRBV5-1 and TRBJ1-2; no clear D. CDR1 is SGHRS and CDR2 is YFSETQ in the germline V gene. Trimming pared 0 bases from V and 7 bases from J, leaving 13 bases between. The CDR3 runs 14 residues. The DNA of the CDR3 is TGCGCCAGCAGCTTGGCCATGGAGGATCGTGGCTACACCTTC. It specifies CASSLAMEDRGYTF.

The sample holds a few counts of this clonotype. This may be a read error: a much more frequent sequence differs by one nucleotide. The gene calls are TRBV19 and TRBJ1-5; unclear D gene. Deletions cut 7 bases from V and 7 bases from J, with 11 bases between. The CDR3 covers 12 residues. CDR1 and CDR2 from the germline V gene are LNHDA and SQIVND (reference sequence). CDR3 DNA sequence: TGTGCCAGTATGATGGGAGAACAGCCCCAGCATTTT. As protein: CASMMGEQPQHF. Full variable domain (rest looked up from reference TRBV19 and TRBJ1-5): DGGITQSPKYLFRKEGQNVTLSCEQNLNHDAMYWYRQDPGQGLRLIYYSQIVNDFQKGDIAEGYSVSREKKESFPLTVTSAQKNPTAFYLCASMMGEQPQHFGDGTRLSIL.

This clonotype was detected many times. DNA for the CDR3: TGTGCCAGCAGTTACTCTTATAGGAGGGGAGGTCAGCCCCAGCATTTT. Its translation: CASSYSYRRGGQPQHF. This chain joins TRBV28 and TRBJ1-5; tentative D call: TRBD1 (5 bases). CDR1 and CDR2 (germline): MDHEN, SYDVKM. The CDR3 contains 16 residues. V gave up 4 bases and J gave up 6 bases, with 19 bases separating them.

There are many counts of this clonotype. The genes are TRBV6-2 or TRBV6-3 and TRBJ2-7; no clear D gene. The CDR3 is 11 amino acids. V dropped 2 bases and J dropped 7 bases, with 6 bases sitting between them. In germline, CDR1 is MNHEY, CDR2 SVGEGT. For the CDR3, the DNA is TGTGCCAGCAGTTACATCAGGGAGCAGTACTTC. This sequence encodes CASSYIREQYF.

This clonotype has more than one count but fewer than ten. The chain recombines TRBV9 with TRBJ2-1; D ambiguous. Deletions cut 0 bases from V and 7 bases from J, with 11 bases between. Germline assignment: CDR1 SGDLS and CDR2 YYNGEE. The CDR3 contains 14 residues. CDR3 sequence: CASSVVGTSNEQFF. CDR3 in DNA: TGTGCCAGCAGCGTAGTGGGAACCTCAAATGAGCAGTTCTTC.

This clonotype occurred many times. The CDR3 DNA follows: TGTGCCAGCAGTTTCAGGCAGGGAAGGTACGAGCAGTACTTC. Residues: CASSFRQGRYEQYF. The chain employs TRBV28 and TRBJ2-7; D is possibly TRBD1 (5 bases). The CDR3 is 14 amino acids. Trimming took off 3 bases at V and 4 bases at J, with 13 bases between the two ends. Germline values: CDR1 MDHEN, CDR2 SYDVKM.

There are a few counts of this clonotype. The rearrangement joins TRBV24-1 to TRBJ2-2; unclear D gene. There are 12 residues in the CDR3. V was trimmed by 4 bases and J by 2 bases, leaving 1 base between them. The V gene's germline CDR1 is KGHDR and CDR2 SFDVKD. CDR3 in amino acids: CATSENTGELFF. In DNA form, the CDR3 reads TGTGCCACCAGTGAAAACACCGGGGAGCTGTTTTTT.

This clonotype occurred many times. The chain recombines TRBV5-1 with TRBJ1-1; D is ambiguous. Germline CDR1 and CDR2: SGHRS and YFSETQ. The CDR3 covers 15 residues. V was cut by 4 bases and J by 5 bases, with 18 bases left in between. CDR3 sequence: CASSPTVTSRTEAFF. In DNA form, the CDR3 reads TGCGCCAGCAGCCCGACCGTGACCTCGAGGACTGAAGCTTTCTTT.

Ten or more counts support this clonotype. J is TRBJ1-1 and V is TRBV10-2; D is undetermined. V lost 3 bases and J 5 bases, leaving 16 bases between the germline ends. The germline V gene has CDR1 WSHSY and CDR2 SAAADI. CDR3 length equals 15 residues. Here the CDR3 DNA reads TGCGCCAGCAGTGAAGTCAGGACCTTTAGGACTGAAGCTTTCTTT. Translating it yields CASSEVRTFRTEAFF.

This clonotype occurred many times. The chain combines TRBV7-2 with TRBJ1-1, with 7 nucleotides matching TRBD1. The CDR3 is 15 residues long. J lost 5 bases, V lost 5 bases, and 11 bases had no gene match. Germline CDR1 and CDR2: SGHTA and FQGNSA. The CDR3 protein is CASSARDSEGTEAFF. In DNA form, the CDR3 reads TGTGCCAGCAGCGCCCGGGACAGCGAAGGTACTGAAGCTTTCTTT.

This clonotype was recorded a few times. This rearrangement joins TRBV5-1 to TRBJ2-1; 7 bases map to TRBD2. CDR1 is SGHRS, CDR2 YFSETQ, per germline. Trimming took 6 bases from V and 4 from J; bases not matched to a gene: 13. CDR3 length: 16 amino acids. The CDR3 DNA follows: TGCGCCAGCACGTCGGACCGGGACTACCATTACAATGAGCAGTTCTTC. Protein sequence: CASTSDRDYHYNEQFF.

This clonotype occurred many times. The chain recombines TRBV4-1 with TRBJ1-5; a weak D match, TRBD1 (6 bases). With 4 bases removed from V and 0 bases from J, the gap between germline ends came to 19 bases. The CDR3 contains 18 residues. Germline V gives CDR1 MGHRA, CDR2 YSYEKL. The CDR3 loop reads CASSPLGLAGDSNQPQHF. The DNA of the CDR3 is TGCGCCAGCAGCCCCCTCGGTCTGGCAGGGGATAGCAATCAGCCCCAGCATTTT.

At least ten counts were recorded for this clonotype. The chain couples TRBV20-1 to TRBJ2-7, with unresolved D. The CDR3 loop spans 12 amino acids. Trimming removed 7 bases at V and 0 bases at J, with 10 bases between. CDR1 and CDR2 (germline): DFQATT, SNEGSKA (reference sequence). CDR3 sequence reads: CSVQDFSYEQYF. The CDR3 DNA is TGCAGTGTGCAAGACTTCTCCTACGAGCAGTACTTC.